This T cell receptor (beta chain) was sequenced for a study of blood T cells in healthy people across ages. Study conclusions and caveats: Any changes in expanded clonotypes were possibly confounded, as donor CMV status remained unknown.

Using a J-beta primer mix together with a sample-barcoded 5' primer, a second PCR was run for about 7 to 12 cycles. TCRdb passed the 5' RACE reads through MiXCR, listing each CDR3 protein once. Of 1.5 million to 2 million distinct CDR3 sequences listed, about 28% are singletons. This clonotype showed up many times. Its antigen is unknown. One end of the junction is discordant with germline, which a read error may explain. The sample was blood. The TCR was taken from a woman in her twenties or thirties in good health.

Written as DNA, the CDR3 is TGCGCCAGCAGCTTGACAGGGAGGAATGAGCAGTTCTTC. Translating it yields CASSLTGRNEQFF. V usage is TRBV7-2 and J usage is TRBJ2-1, with TRBD1 as a possible D gene (7 bases). Germline values: CDR1 SGHTA, CDR2 FQGNSA. This CDR3 comprises 13 residues.